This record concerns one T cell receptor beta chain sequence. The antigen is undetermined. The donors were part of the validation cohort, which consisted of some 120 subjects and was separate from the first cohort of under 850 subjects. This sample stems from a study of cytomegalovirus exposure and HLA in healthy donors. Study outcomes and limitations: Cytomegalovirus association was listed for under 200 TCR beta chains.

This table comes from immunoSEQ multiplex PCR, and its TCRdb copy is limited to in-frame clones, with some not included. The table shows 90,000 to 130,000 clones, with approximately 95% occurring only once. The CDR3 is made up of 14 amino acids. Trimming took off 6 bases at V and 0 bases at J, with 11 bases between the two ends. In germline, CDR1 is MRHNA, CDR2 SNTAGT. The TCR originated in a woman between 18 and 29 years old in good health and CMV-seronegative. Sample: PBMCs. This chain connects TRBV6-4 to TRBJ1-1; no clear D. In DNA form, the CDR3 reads TGTGCCAGCAGGATCAGCGGAATGAACACTGAAGCTTTCTTT. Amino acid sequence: CASRISGMNTEAFF.